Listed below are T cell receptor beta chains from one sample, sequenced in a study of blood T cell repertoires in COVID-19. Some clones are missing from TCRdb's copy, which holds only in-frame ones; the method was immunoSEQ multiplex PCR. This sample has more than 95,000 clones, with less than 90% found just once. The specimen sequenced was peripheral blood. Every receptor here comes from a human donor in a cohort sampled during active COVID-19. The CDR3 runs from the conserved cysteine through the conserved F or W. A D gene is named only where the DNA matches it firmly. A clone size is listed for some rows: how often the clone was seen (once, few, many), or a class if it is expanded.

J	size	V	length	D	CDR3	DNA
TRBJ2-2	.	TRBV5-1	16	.	CASSLAGQTNTGELFF	TGCGCCAGCAGCTTGGCGGGTCAGACGAACACCGGGGAGCTGTTTTTT
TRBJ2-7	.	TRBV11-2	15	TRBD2	CASSSTSGRAYEQYF	TGTGCCAGCAGCTCGACTAGCGGGAGGGCCTACGAGCAGTACTTC
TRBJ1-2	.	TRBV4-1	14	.	CASSQDRVNYGYTF	TGCGCCAGCAGCCAAGACAGGGTTAACTATGGCTACACCTTC
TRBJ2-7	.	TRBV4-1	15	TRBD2	CASSQGLAGRYEQYF	TGCGCCAGCAGCCAAGGGCTAGCGGGTAGGTACGAGCAGTACTTC
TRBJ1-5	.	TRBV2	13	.	CASGRETDQPQHF	TGTGCCAGCGGAAGAGAGACAGACCAGCCCCAGCATTTT
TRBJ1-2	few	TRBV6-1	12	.	CASSEARGSYTF	TGTGCCAGCAGTGAAGCCAGGGGCAGCTACACCTTC
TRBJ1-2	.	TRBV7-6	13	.	CASSYTGLDGYTF	TGTGCCAGCAGCTACACAGGGTTGGATGGCTACACCTTC
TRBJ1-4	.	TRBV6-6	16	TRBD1	CASSYPQGGTNEKLFF	TGTGCCAGCAGTTACCCGCAAGGGGGCACTAATGAAAAACTGTTTTTT
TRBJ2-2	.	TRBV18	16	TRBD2	CASSPPSGMNTGELFF	TGTGCCAGCTCACCACCGAGCGGGATGAACACCGGGGAGCTGTTTTTT
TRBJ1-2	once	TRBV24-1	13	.	CATSDGGSYGYTF	TGTGCCACCAGTGATGGCGGGAGCTATGGCTACACCTTC
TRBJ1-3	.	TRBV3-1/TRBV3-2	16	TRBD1	CASSQPRTGSANTIYF	TGTGCCAGCAGCCAACCTAGGACAGGTAGTGCAAACACCATATATTTT
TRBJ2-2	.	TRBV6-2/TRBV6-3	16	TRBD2	CASTPLGLADTGELFF	TGTGCCAGCACCCCTCTTGGACTAGCAGACACCGGGGAGCTGTTTTTT
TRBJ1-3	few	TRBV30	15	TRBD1	CAWSAGTDSGNTIYF	TGTGCCTGGAGTGCCGGGACAGACTCTGGAAACACCATATATTTT
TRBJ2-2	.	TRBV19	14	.	CASSKDVNTGELFF	TGTGCCAGTAGTAAAGACGTGAACACCGGGGAGCTGTTTTTT
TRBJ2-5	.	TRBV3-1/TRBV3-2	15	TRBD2	CASSQSLAGEETQYF	TGTGCCAGCAGCCAATCCCTAGCGGGAGAAGAGACCCAGTACTTC
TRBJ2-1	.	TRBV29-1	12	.	CSVAHSYNEQFF	TGCAGCGTTGCACACAGCTACAATGAGCAGTTCTTC
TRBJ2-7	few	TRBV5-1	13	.	CASSLEGGYEQYF	TGCGCCAGCAGCTTGGAAGGGGGCTACGAGCAGTACTTC
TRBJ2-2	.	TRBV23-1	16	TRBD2	CASSPSGRVYTGELFF	TGCGCCAGCAGCCCTAGCGGGAGAGTTTACACCGGGGAGCTGTTTTTT
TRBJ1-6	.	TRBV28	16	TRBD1	CASSSPAGQYNSPLHF	TGTGCCAGCAGTTCCCCCGCGGGACAGTATAATTCACCCCTCCACTTT
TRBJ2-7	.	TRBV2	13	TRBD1	CASGRQGSYEQYF	TGTGCCAGCGGGAGACAGGGGTCCTACGAGCAGTACTTC
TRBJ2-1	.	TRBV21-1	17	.	CASSKGKGVPSYNEQFF	TGTGCCAGCAGCAAAGGGAAGGGGGTTCCCTCCTACAATGAGCAGTTCTTC
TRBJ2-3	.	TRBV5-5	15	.	CASSLRSPAADTQYF	TGTGCCAGCAGCTTGAGGAGCCCAGCAGCAGATACGCAGTATTTT
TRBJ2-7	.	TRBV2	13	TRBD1	CASSPDRGYEQYF	TGTGCCAGCAGTCCGGACAGGGGCTACGAGCAGTACTTC
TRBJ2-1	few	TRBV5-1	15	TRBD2	CASSLGASGYNEQFF	TGCGCCAGCAGCTTGGGGGCTAGCGGCTACAATGAGCAGTTCTTC
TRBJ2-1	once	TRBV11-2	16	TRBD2	CASSKTTSGSYNEQFF	TGTGCCAGCAGCAAGACAACTAGCGGGAGTTACAATGAGCAGTTCTTC
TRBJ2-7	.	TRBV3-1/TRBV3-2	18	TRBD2	CASSQAGLAGGPSYEQYF	TGTGCCAGCAGCCAAGCCGGACTAGCGGGAGGGCCCTCGTACGAGCAGTACTTC
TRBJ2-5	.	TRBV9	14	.	CASSVYHRSETQYF	TGTGCCAGCAGCGTTTATCACAGGTCGGAGACCCAGTACTTC
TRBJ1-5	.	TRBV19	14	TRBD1	CASSTTGVGQPQHF	TGTGCCAGTAGTACGACAGGGGTAGGTCAGCCCCAGCATTTT
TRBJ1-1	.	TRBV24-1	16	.	CATSDSTSGVDTEAFF	TGTGCCACCAGTGATTCCACATCGGGGGTGGACACTGAAGCTTTCTTT
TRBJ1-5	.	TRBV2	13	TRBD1	CASSEGMRGLGHF	TGTGCCAGCAGTGAAGGAATGAGGGGGCTCGGGCATTTT
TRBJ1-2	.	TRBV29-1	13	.	CSVAAGPNYGYTF	TGCAGCGTTGCGGCAGGGCCCAACTATGGCTACACCTTC
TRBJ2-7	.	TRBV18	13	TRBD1	CASSDRVSYEQYF	TGTGCCAGCTCGGACAGGGTCTCCTACGAGCAGTACTTC
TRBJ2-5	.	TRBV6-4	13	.	CASSETGSGTQYF	TGTGCCAGCAGCGAGACAGGTTCTGGGACCCAGTACTTC
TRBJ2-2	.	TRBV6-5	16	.	CASSSPRNKNTGELFF	TGTGCCAGCAGTTCCCCTAGAAATAAAAACACCGGGGAGCTGTTTTTT
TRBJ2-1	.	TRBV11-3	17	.	CASSLGSVESSYNEQFF	TGTGCCAGCAGCTTAGGGTCGGTAGAGAGCTCCTACAATGAGCAGTTCTTC
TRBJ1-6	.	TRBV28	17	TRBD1	CASSLDLGTGGGSPLHF	TGTGCCAGCAGTTTGGACCTCGGGACAGGGGGAGGGTCACCCCTCCACTTT
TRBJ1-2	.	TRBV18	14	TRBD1	CASSHTGTGVGYTF	TGTGCCAGCTCACATACCGGGACAGGGGTCGGCTACACCTTC
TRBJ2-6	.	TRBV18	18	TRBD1	CASSPGRQGASGANVLTF	TGTGCCAGCTCACCTGGGCGACAGGGGGCCTCTGGGGCCAACGTCCTGACTTTC
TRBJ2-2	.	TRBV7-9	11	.	CASSRTGELFF	TGTGCCAGCAGCCGGACCGGGGAGCTGTTTTTT
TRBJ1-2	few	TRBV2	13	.	CASIRETNYGYTF	TGTGCCAGCATAAGAGAGACTAACTATGGCTACACCTTC
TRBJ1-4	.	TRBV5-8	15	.	CASSPGGRSNEKLFF	TGTGCCAGCAGCCCGGGGGGCAGATCTAATGAAAAACTGTTTTTT
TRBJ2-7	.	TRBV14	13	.	CASSPGQIYEQYF	TGTGCCAGCAGCCCCGGACAGATATACGAGCAGTACTTC
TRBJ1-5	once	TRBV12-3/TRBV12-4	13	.	CASSSVSNQPQHF	TGTGCCAGCAGTTCGGTTAGCAATCAGCCCCAGCATTTT
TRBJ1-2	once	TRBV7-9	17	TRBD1	CASSLVRGDRRGVGYTF	TGTGCCAGCAGCTTAGTCCGGGGGGACAGGAGAGGGGTTGGCTACACCTTC
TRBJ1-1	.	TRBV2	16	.	CASRGPDRMRVREAFF	TGTGCCAGCAGGGGCCCGGACCGGATGAGGGTTCGAGAAGCTTTCTTT
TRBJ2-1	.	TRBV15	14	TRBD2	CATSRGGGIHEQFF	TGTGCCACCAGCAGAGGCGGGGGAATCCATGAGCAGTTCTTC
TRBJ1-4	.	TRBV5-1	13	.	CASSRQRNEKLFF	TGCGCCAGCAGTCGGCAGAGGAATGAAAAACTGTTTTTT
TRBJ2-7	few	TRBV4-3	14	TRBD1	CASSQATGAYEQYF	TGCGCCAGCAGCCAGGCGACAGGGGCCTACGAGCAGTACTTC
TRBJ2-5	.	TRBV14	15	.	CASSHRGGGWETQYF	TGTGCCAGCAGCCACCGAGGGGGGGGCTGGGAGACCCAGTACTTC
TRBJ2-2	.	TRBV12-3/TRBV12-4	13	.	CASSLRGTGELFF	TGTGCCAGCAGTTTAAGAGGGACCGGGGAGCTGTTTTTT
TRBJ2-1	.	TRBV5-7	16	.	CASLKSGGAPINEQFF	TGTGCCAGCTTAAAAAGTGGGGGGGCCCCCATCAATGAGCAGTTCTTC
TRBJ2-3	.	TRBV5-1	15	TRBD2	CASSLPSGPSDTQYF	TGCGCCAGCAGCTTACCTAGCGGTCCTTCGGATACGCAGTATTTT
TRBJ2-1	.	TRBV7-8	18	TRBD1	CASSLAMTGVSSYNEQFF	TGTGCCAGCAGCTTAGCCATGACAGGGGTAAGCTCCTACAATGAGCAGTTCTTC
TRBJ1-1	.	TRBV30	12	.	CAWSSPITEAFF	TGTGCCTGGAGTAGCCCGATCACTGAAGCTTTCTTT